This entry lists 15 T cell receptor beta chains sequenced from one sample in a study of vaccination effects on CD4 cells after COVID-19. Prior to sequencing, the ViraFEST assay stimulated PBMC with viral peptide pools, which expanded the antigen-specific CD4+ T cells. Cells that had been cultured for 10 days were the source of isolated CD4+ T cells. Each participant was given two doses of one vaccine (BNT162b2 or mRNA-1273). Their specific antigens are unknown. Profiling relied on immunoSEQ multiplex PCR, and the TCRdb table lists in-frame clones only, not all of them. Of some 74,000 clones in the sample, approximately 80% were seen once. The specimen was CD4+ T cells from PBMCs cultured with HCoV-229E spike peptides, collected after COVID-19 vaccination. The receptors shown here come from a human donor who received a COVID-19 vaccine.

V gene TRBV5-4 combines with J gene TRBJ1-2; D might be TRBD1 (6 bases). Trimming shortened V by 4 bases and J by 6 bases, and 13 bases separated the two germline ends. The CDR3 loop spans 13 amino acids. CDR1 and CDR2 (germline): SGHNT, YYREEE (reference sequence). CDR3 residues: CASSRDNGNGYTF. The CDR3 DNA follows: TGTGCCAGCAGCCGGGACAATGGGAATGGCTACACCTTC.

The chain couples TRBV5-1 to TRBJ1-1, with TRBD1 matching 9 bases. This CDR3 has 14 residues. V lost 4 bases, J lost 6 bases, and 7 bases stayed unmatched. CDR1 is SGHRS and CDR2 is YFSETQ in the germline V gene. CDR3 region: CASSPGTGSPEAFF. The CDR3 DNA follows: TGCGCCAGCAGCCCGGGGACAGGGTCCCCTGAAGCTTTCTTT.

The chain carries TRBV7-9 and TRBJ1-6, with D perhaps matching TRBD1 (6 bases). The V and J ends lost 3 bases and 13 bases respectively, with 16 bases between them. Germline CDR1 is SEHNR and CDR2 is FQNEAQ (reference sequence). The CDR3 runs 14 residues. The CDR3 DNA reads TGTGCCAGCAGCTTCGGCTTGGGGGGCGCTCCCCTCCACTTT. This codes for CASSFGLGGAPLHF.

J is TRBJ2-7 and V is TRBV5-5; TRBD1 agrees at 7 bases. The CDR3 sequence is 16 residues long. With 2 bases clipped from V and 0 bases from J, the junction kept 8 bases outside the gene matches. Germline V CDR1 and CDR2: SGHKS, YYEKEE (reference sequence). The CDR3 coding sequence is TGTGCCAGCAGCTTCGAGGGCAGGGGGAGCTCCTACGAGCAGTACGTC. It yields the protein CASSFEGRGSSYEQYV.

The chain links TRBV5-8 to TRBJ1-6; no clear D. Germline CDR1 and CDR2: SGHTS and YDEGEE. This CDR3 contains 15 residues. Trimming removed 3 bases at V and 7 bases at J, with 14 bases between. This chain's CDR3 is CASSYRGGVNSPLHF. The CDR3 DNA is TGTGCCAGCAGCTACAGAGGCGGTGTGAATTCACCCCTCCACTTT.

The chain uses TRBV24-1 and TRBJ1-3; D is unclear. Trimming shortened V by 3 bases and J by 2 bases, and 10 bases separated the two germline ends. CDR1 and CDR2 (germline): KGHDR, SFDVKD. CDR3 length: 15 amino acids. The CDR3 bases are TGTGCCACCAGTGATCCTGGCCGGCCTGGAAACACCATATATTTT. It translates to CATSDPGRPGNTIYF.

The chain joins TRBV18 to TRBJ2-5; 9 bases line up with TRBD1. The CDR3 runs to 14 residues. Per germline, CDR1 KGHSH and CDR2 LQKENI. Trimming removed 3 bases from V and 3 bases from J; junction bases left unmatched: 2. The DNA for the CDR3 is TGTGCCAGCTCACCCCGGGACAGGGAAGAGACCCAGTACTTC. The encoded protein is CASSPRDREETQYF.

J is TRBJ2-2 and V is TRBV5-6; tentatively, D is TRBD1 (5 bases). The CDR3 spans 17 residues. Trimming stripped 7 bases from V and 0 bases from J, with 19 bases between. CDR1 and CDR2 from the germline V gene are SGHDT and YYEEEE. CDR3 DNA: TGTGCCAGCTCCTCTTTTACAGGCTTCGCGAACACCGGGGAGCTGTTTTTT. It specifies CASSSFTGFANTGELFF.

The chain is built from TRBV5-1 and TRBJ2-7, with 7 bases matching TRBD2. The germline V gene has CDR1 SGHRS and CDR2 YFSETQ. V lost 0 bases to trimming and J lost 6 bases; unmatched junction nucleotides: 6. The CDR3 consists of 14 residues. The CDR3 loop is CASSLAGGVAEQYV. Here the CDR3 DNA reads TGCGCCAGCAGCTTGGCTGGGGGGGTGGCCGAGCAGTACGTC.

A single count supports this clone. The chain couples TRBV6-6 to TRBJ1-2, with TRBD1 matching 7 bases. The CDR3 covers 14 residues. Trimming removed 6 bases from V and 4 bases from J; junction bases left unmatched: 8. The germline CDR1 and CDR2 sequences are MNHNY and SVGAGI (reference sequence). CDR3 loop: CASSLNRDSYGYTF. Here the CDR3 DNA reads TGTGCCAGCAGCTTAAACCGGGACAGCTATGGCTACACCTTC.

The chain has TRBV6-5 and TRBJ1-3, with TRBD1 identical over 7 bases. The CDR3 contains 14 residues. Germline V gene data show CDR1 as MNHEY and CDR2 as SVGAGI. V shed 5 bases and J 4 bases; nucleotides not matched to a gene: 5. In DNA, the CDR3 is TGTGCCAGCAGTCGAGGGGGCTACGGAAACACCATATATTTT. Its translation: CASSRGGYGNTIYF.

The chain couples TRBV5-8 to TRBJ1-1; no reliable D call. This CDR3 spans 15 amino acids. Germline V gives CDR1 SGHTS, CDR2 YDEGEE. V was shortened by 1 base and J by 1 base, with 11 bases between the two germline ends. In DNA form, the CDR3 reads TGTGCCAGCAGCTTGTTCGGACGGTCGAACACTGAAGCTTTCTTT. As protein: CASSLFGRSNTEAFF.

This clone was seen only a few times. This chain uses TRBV9 with TRBJ1-5; D remains unclear. Germline V gene data show CDR1 as SGDLS and CDR2 as YYNGEE. V lost 0 bases to trimming and J lost 5 bases, with 9 bases between them. The CDR3 consists of 14 residues. Here the CDR3 DNA reads TGTGCCAGCAGCGTAGGGTCAGTTTATCAGCCCCAGCATTTT. This codes for CASSVGSVYQPQHF. The entire variable domain, with the rest obtained from reference TRBV9 and TRBJ1-5, is as follows: DSGVTQTPKHLITATGQRVTLRCSPRSGDLSVYWYQQSLDQGLQFLIQYYNGEERAKGNILERFSAQQFPDLHSELNLSSLELGDSALYFCASSVGSVYQPQHFGDGTRLSIL.

The count of this clone is one. This sequence joins TRBV6-5 and TRBJ1-6, with D perhaps TRBD1 (5 bases). Trimming cost V 7 bases and J 13 bases, with 23 bases left between them. The germline V gene has CDR1 MNHEY and CDR2 SVGAGI. This CDR3 contains 15 residues. CDR3 nucleotide sequence: TGTGCCAGCACCCAGGGCGCCAGTGCCTTGGGTCCCCTCCACTTT. It is translated as CASTQGASALGPLHF.

This sequence joins TRBV10-2 and TRBJ2-7; 9 nucleotides match TRBD1. Germline lookup yields CDR1 WSHSY and CDR2 SAAADI. Unmatched junction bases numbered 4, after V lost 5 bases and J lost 5 bases. The CDR3 length is 13 residues. This chain's CDR3 is CASSKQGADEQYV. The DNA for the CDR3 is TGCGCCAGCAGTAAACAGGGGGCGGACGAGCAGTACGTC.